This record looks at one T cell receptor (beta chain) sequence and its context. What it binds is unknown. Building the TCR beta libraries relied on iRepertoire HTBI primers, and CDR3 regions underwent Arm-PCR. TCRdb called the multiplex PCR reads again in MiXCR, with one record for every CDR3 protein. Here the sample spans a few hundred thousand distinct CDR3 sequences, approximately 23% being singletons. The data stem from a study of regulatory T cells in long-lasting Graves disease. Whole-study results and caveats: Possibly, accuracy suffered from the small sample size.

The time point: persistent/refractory GD, antithyroid drugs over 5 years with positive TRAb. With RNA extracted from PBMCs as input, the TCR library was made. Clinicians diagnosed Graves' disease using American Thyroid Association guidelines. This CDR3 has 16 residues. Trimming removed 6 bases at V and 7 bases at J, with 19 bases between. Germline V lookup: CDR1 LGHDT, CDR2 YNNKEL (reference sequence). This rearrangement joins TRBV3-1 to TRBJ1-6; D unresolved. The sequence was collected from a woman aged 40 to 55 with Graves disease. The material was peripheral blood mononuclear cells (PBMCs), obtained when the disease was refractory, from a patient treated with antithyroid drugs. The CDR3 nucleotides are TGTGCCAGCAGAAATAGTTTTCTAGATTTAAATTCACCCCTCCACTTT. It translates to CASRNSFLDLNSPLHF.